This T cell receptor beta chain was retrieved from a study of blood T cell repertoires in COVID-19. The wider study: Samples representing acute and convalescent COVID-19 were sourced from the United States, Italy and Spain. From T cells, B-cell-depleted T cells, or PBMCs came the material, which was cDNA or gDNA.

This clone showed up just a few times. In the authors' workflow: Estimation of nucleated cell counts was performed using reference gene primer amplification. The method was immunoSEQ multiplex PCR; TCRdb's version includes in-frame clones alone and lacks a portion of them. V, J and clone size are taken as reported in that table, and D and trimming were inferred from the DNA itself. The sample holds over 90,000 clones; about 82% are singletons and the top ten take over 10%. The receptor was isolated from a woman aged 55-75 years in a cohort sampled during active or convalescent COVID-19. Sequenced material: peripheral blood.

The CDR3 DNA follows: TGCGCCAGCAGCCCCTTGGCGGGGGGGCCCTCAGATACGCAGTATTTT. Translation gives CASSPLAGGPSDTQYF. The V and J genes are TRBV5-1 and TRBJ2-3; 9 nucleotides agree with TRBD2. The CDR3 consists of 16 residues. The ends lost 4 bases at V and 4 bases at J; junction bases unmatched: 10. The V gene's germline CDR1 is SGHRS and CDR2 YFSETQ.